A single sample is the source of the 21 T cell receptor beta chains below, sequenced in a study. TCRdb re-derived calls from the 5' RACE reads in MiXCR, one entry per CDR3 protein. The sample yields just under 6,000 distinct CDR3 sequences, 45% to 65% seen once. Sequenced sample: naive CD4+ T cells sorted from blood. Subset denoted: naive CD4+ T cells, CD4+CD45RA+CD25-. The receptors stem from a female donor with breast cancer.

Of note for this clonotype: The final CDR3 position lacks the conserved phenylalanine or tryptophan, pointing to a likely read error. The J gene is TRBJ2-7, the V gene TRBV20-1, with a weak D call TRBD1 (6 bases). CDR1 is DFQATT and CDR2 is SNEGSKA in the germline V gene (reference sequence). This CDR3 has 15 amino acids. Between the trimmed V and J ends, which lost 8 bases and 5 bases, there was a span of 25 bases. CDR3 in DNA: TGCAGTACCCCACGCCCGGGACAATACATCCACGAGCAGTACCTC. The encoded protein is CSTPRPGQYIHEQYL.

The CDR3 here is CASPPRQGWTPGKLFF. CDR3 in DNA: TGTGCCAGCCCCCCCCGACAGGGATGGACCCCGGGGAAACTGTTTTTT. This chain connects TRBV6-5 to TRBJ1-4, with 7 bases matching TRBD1. V gave up 8 bases and J gave up 11 bases; unmatched junction bases: 20. CDR3 length: 16 amino acids. Per the germline V gene, CDR1 is MNHEY and CDR2 is SVGAGI.

This chain connects TRBV5-1 to TRBJ2-7; 7 nucleotides align to TRBD1. After removal of 5 bases from V and 2 bases from J, the junction contained 7 bases not matched to a gene. Per the germline V gene, CDR1 is SGHRS and CDR2 is YFSETQ. This CDR3 spans 14 amino acids. The CDR3 loop reads CASRTGTATYEQYF. For the CDR3, the DNA is TGCGCCAGCAGGACCGGGACAGCTACCTACGAGCAGTACTTC.

Comments on this clonotype: At one of its ends the junction is not consistent with the germline gene, which may arise from a read error. The V gene is TRBV29-1, the J gene TRBJ2-3; no definite D call. The CDR3 is 13 amino acids. CDR1 is SQVTM, CDR2 ANQGSEA, per germline. The CDR3 coding sequence is TGCAGCGGCGCCCCAGATAGAACAGATACGCGGTATTTT. Amino acid sequence: CSGAPDRTDTRYF.

The V gene is TRBV20-1, the J gene TRBJ2-5, with 8 positions matching TRBD1. Trimming at V came to 6 bases and at J to 0 bases, leaving 12 bases not matched to a gene. Per germline, CDR1 DFQATT and CDR2 SNEGSKA (reference sequence). CDR3 size: 16 residues. In nucleotides, the CDR3 is TGCAGTGCGGACGGGACAGGAAGACCGTACCAAGAGACCCAGTACTTC. Its translation is CSADGTGRPYQETQYF.

CDR3 bases: TGCAGTGCTAGAGAAAGTAGGCGCGATGAGCAGTTCTTC. Translated, it gives CSARESRRDEQFF. The chain is built from TRBV20-1 and TRBJ2-1, with D hard to call. Trimming took off 0 bases at V and 8 bases at J, with 11 bases between the two ends. Germline V lookup: CDR1 DFQATT, CDR2 SNEGSKA (reference sequence). The CDR3 is 13 residues long.

This rearrangement joins TRBV30 to TRBJ2-1; D is uncertain. V lost 8 bases, J lost 7 bases, and 27 bases lay in between. The germline CDR1 and CDR2 sequences are GTSNPN and SVGIG (reference sequence). This CDR3 contains 16 residues. This CDR3 reads CASSLSDVGLRNEQFF. CDR3 sequence (DNA): TGTGCCAGCAGCTTGTCAGACGTTGGTCTTCGTAATGAGCAGTTCTTC.

The rearrangement uses TRBV5-1 and TRBJ2-1; 8 nucleotides align to TRBD2. The CDR3 extends over 14 amino acids. Germline CDR1 SGHRS, CDR2 YFSETQ. J was trimmed by 7 bases and V by 4 bases; bases with no gene match: 7. The CDR3 spells CASSGPGLVNEQFF. In nucleotides, the CDR3 is TGCGCCAGCAGCGGACCGGGACTAGTAAATGAGCAGTTCTTC.

The chain carries TRBV12-3 or TRBV12-4 and TRBJ2-3, with D possibly called TRBD1 or TRBD2 (5 bases each). The CDR3 is 14 amino acids. V was clipped by 5 bases and J by 5 bases, with 14 bases between them. The DNA for the CDR3 is TGTGCCAGCAGTAGAGGGGTCGAGGAAGATACGCAGTATTTT. It translates to CASSRGVEEDTQYF.

The V and J genes are TRBV4-2 and TRBJ2-1, with D perhaps given as TRBD1 or TRBD2 (5 bases each). CDR3 length equals 15 residues. The germline V and J ends were trimmed by 4 bases and 2 bases, with 12 bases remaining between them. Germline CDR1 reads LGHNA; CDR2 reads YNFKEQ. CDR3 nucleotide sequence: TGTGCCAGCAGCCGTAGGGGACCCGCCTACAATGAGCAGTTCTTC. Translation: CASSRRGPAYNEQFF.

J is TRBJ2-1 and V is TRBV29-1; D perhaps matches TRBD1 (5 bases). The CDR3 totals 10 residues. Per the germline V gene, CDR1 is SQVTM and CDR2 is ANQGSEA. Trimming removed 7 bases from V and 4 bases from J, with 5 bases in between. The CDR3 loop reads CSAGYNEQFF. CDR3 coding DNA: TGCAGCGCAGGGTACAATGAGCAGTTCTTC.

In its sample, this clonotype was seen a few times. This rearrangement joins TRBV6-5 to TRBJ1-5, with no clear D. Germline V lookup: CDR1 MNHEY, CDR2 SVGAGI. V was pared by 6 bases and J by 9 bases, with 15 bases between. The CDR3 spans 13 residues. CDR3 sequence reads: CASRPTGIGPQHF. In DNA form, the CDR3 reads TGTGCCAGCAGACCCACTGGAATCGGGCCCCAGCATTTT.

This clonotype was seen more than once but under ten times. V and J are TRBV5-5 and TRBJ2-5; D gene ambiguous. Germline CDR1 and CDR2: SGHKS and YYEKEE (reference sequence). V lost 0 bases and J 1 base, leaving 4 bases between the germline ends. The CDR3 contains 13 residues. The CDR3 nucleotides are TGTGCCAGCAGCTTGGCAGTCCAAGAGACCCAGTACTTC. It codes for CASSLAVQETQYF.

Only a few counts were recorded for this clonotype. The rearrangement joins TRBV28 to TRBJ2-7, with 11 bases that match TRBD2. V lost 4 bases, J lost 5 bases, and 7 bases stayed unmatched. Germline V CDR1 and CDR2: MDHEN, SYDVKM. The CDR3 consists of 15 residues. The CDR3 DNA sequence: TGTGCCAGCAGTTCACTAGCGGGAGCTGTCCACGAGCAGTACTTC. It yields the protein CASSSLAGAVHEQYF.

This clonotype was counted a single time. The chain combines TRBV20-1 with TRBJ2-5; a weak D match, TRBD1 (6 bases). V lost 3 bases and J 1 base, leaving 9 bases between the germline ends. Germline CDR1 DFQATT, CDR2 SNEGSKA (reference sequence). This CDR3 is 13 amino acids long. CDR3 sequence: CSASHRVQETQYF. The CDR3 DNA sequence: TGCAGTGCTAGTCACAGGGTCCAAGAGACCCAGTACTTC.

This chain uses TRBV11-1 with TRBJ2-7, with TRBD1 as a possible D gene (6 bases). This CDR3 has 16 amino acids. V lost 4 bases, J lost 0 bases, and 16 bases lay in between. Per germline, CDR1 SGHAT and CDR2 FQDESV (reference sequence). The CDR3 spells CASSSGQPRYSYEQYV. In nucleotides, the CDR3 is TGTGCCAGCAGCTCAGGACAGCCGAGATACTCCTACGAGCAGTACGTC.

CDR3 protein: CSVRGAGGTDTQYF. The CDR3 nucleotides are TGCAGCGTTAGGGGGGCCGGGGGCACAGATACGCAGTATTTT. The chain carries TRBV29-1 and TRBJ2-3; possibly TRBD1 or TRBD2 for D (6 bases each). This CDR3 is 14 amino acids long. V shed 5 bases and J shed 1 base, with 13 bases lying between them. From germline, CDR1 is SQVTM and CDR2 ANQGSEA.

The gene calls are TRBV5-1 and TRBJ1-2, with D possibly being TRBD1 (5 bases). This CDR3 comprises 15 residues. The V end was cut by 4 bases, the J end by 4 bases, with 17 bases between. Looked up from germline, CDR1 is SGHRS and CDR2 is YFSETQ. The DNA for the CDR3 is TGCGCCAGCAGCCCCGGGACGGAACGATTCTATGGCTACACCTTC. Translating it yields CASSPGTERFYGYTF. Supplemented by reference TRBV5-1 and TRBJ1-2, the full variable domain reads KAGVTQTPRYLIKTRGQQVTLSCSPISGHRSVSWYQQTPGQGLQFLFEYFSETQRNKGNFPGRFSGRQFSNSRSEMNVSTLELGDSALYLCASSPGTERFYGYTFGSGTRLTVV.

The rearrangement links TRBV10-3 to TRBJ2-1, with 7 bases fitting TRBD2. The CDR3 is made up of 15 amino acids. The V gene end was trimmed by 2 bases and the J gene end by 2 bases; junction bases not matched to a gene: 3. Germline V gene sequence: CDR1 ENHRY, CDR2 SYGVKD. The CDR3 reads CAISEPSGPYNEQFF. The DNA for the CDR3 is TGTGCCATCAGTGAGCCTAGCGGACCCTACAATGAGCAGTTCTTC.

CDR3 residues: CSARDRQGPWNEKLFF. The CDR3 DNA is TGCAGTGCTAGAGATCGACAGGGCCCCTGGAATGAAAAACTGTTTTTT. This chain uses TRBV20-1 with TRBJ1-4, with 7 bases identical to TRBD1. The V segment lost 0 bases and the J segment 5 bases; nucleotides outside the gene matches: 9. Germline V gene lookup returns CDR1 DFQATT and CDR2 SNEGSKA (reference sequence). CDR3 length: 16 amino acids.

This clonotype was recorded a few times. CDR3: CSASGKGVKDEQFF. The CDR3 DNA reads as TGCAGTGCTAGCGGCAAAGGGGTTAAGGATGAGCAGTTCTTC. The chain links TRBV20-1 to TRBJ2-1, with D perhaps TRBD1 (5 bases). The V gene's germline CDR1 is DFQATT and CDR2 SNEGSKA (reference sequence). The CDR3 contains 14 residues. V lost 3 bases to trimming and J lost 8 bases, with 17 bases between them.